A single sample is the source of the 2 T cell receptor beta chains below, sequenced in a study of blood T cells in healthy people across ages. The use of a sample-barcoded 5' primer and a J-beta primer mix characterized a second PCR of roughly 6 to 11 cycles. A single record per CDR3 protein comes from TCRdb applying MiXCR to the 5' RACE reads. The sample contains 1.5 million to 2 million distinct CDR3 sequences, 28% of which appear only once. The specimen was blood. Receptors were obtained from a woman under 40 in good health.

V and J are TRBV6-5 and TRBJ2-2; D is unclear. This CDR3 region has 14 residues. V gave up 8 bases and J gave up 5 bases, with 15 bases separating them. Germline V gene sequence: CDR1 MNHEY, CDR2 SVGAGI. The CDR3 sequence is CASSPWASTGELFF. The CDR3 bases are TGTGCCAGCTCGCCTTGGGCCTCAACCGGGGAGCTGTTTTTT.

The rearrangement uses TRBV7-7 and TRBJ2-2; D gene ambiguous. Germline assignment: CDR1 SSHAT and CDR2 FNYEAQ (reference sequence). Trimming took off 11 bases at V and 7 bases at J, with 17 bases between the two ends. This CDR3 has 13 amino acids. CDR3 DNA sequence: TGTGCCGTTCCGGCTGGCCGTGGCGGGGAGCTGTTTTTT. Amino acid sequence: CAVPAGRGGELFF.